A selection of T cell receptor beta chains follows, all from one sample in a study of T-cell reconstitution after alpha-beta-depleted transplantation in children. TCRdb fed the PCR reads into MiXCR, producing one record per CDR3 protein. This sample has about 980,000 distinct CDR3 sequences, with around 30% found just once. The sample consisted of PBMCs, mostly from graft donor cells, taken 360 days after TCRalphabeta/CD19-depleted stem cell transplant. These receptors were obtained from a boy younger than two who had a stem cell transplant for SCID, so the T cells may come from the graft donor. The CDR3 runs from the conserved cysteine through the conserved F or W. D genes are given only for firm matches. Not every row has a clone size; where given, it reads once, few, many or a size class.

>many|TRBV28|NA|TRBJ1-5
CASSSTGLLYNQPQHF
TGTGCCAGCAGTTCGACGGGACTCCTCTACAATCAGCCCCAGCATTTT
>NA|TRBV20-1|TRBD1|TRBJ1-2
CSAYSPTGALGGYTF
TGCAGTGCTTATTCACCCACAGGGGCCTTAGGTGGCTACACCTTC
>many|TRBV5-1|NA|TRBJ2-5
CASSPGTEQETQYF
TGCGCCAGCAGCCCCGGGACCGAACAAGAGACCCAGTACTTC
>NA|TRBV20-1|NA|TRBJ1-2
CSASRGGSYGYTF
TGCAGTGCTTCCAGAGGTGGGAGCTATGGCTACACCTTC
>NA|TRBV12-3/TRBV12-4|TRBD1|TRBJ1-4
CASSFQQGADREKLFF
TGTGCCAGCAGTTTCCAACAGGGGGCAGATAGGGAAAAACTGTTTTTT
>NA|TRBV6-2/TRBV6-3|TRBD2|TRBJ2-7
CASSRRTSGGPSSYEQYF
TGTGCCAGCAGTCGTCGGACTAGCGGGGGGCCGAGCTCCTACGAGCAGTACTTC
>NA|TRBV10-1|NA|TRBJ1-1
CASSRGFGEAFF
TGCGCCAGCAGTAGGGGCTTTGGTGAAGCTTTCTTT
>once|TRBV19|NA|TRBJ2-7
CATHTQGLGEQYF
TGTGCCACCCATACACAGGGACTCGGCGAGCAGTACTTC
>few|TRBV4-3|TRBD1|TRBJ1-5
CASSQQGGSRQPQHF
TGCGCCAGCAGCCAACAGGGGGGGTCCCGGCAGCCCCAGCATTTT
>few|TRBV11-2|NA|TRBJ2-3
CASSLGRYKDTQYF
TGTGCCAGCAGCTTAGGCCGGTACAAAGATACGCAGTATTTT
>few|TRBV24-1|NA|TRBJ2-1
CATSDLQDEQFF
TGTGCCACCAGTGATTTGCAGGATGAGCAGTTCTTC
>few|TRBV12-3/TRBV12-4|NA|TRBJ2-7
CASSLRAPRTIYEQYF
TGTGCCAGCAGTTTACGGGCGCCGCGGACAATCTACGAGCAGTACTTC
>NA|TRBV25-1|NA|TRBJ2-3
CASRPGGRGDTQYF
TGTGCCAGCAGGCCGGGGGGCCGGGGTGATACGCAGTATTTT
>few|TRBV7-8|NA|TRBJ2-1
CASSLAGWADREQFF
TGTGCCAGCAGCTTAGCCGGGTGGGCAGATCGGGAGCAGTTCTTC
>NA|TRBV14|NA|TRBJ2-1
CASSRTTLRNEQFF
TGTGCCAGCAGTAGGACTACCCTTCGGAATGAGCAGTTCTTC
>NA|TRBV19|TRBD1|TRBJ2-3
CASRVIPGQGTDTQYF
TGTGCCAGTAGAGTAATCCCGGGACAGGGCACAGATACGCAGTATTTT
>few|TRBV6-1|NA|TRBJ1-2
CASSEYSWNYGYTF
TGTGCCAGCAGTGAATATTCTTGGAACTATGGCTACACCTTC
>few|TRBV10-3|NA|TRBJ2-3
CAISAGLRLTDTQYF
TGTGCCATCAGTGCCGGACTCCGACTCACAGATACGCAGTATTTT
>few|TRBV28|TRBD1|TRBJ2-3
CASSLQGDRVTDTQYF
TGTGCCAGCAGTCTCCAGGGCGACAGGGTCACAGATACGCAGTATTTT
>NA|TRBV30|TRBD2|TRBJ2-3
CAWSGGSGGHTDTQYF
TGTGCCTGGAGTGGAGGTAGCGGGGGGCACACAGATACGCAGTATTTT
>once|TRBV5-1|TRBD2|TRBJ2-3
CASSLGVLLAGGTDTQYF
TGCGCCAGCAGCTTGGGGGTCCTACTAGCGGGGGGCACAGATACGCAGTATTTT
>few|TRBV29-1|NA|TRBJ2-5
CSVARRGMKTGDTKETQYF
TGCAGCGTTGCACGCCGCGGCATGAAGACGGGTGATACGAAAGAGACCCAGTACTTC
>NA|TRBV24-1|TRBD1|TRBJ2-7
CATSASGQGSYEQYF
TGTGCCACCAGCGCGTCAGGACAGGGATCCTACGAGCAGTACTTC
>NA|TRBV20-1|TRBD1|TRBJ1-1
CSARDLGRGLLEAFF
TGCAGTGCTAGAGATCTAGGCAGGGGGCTTTTAGAAGCTTTCTTT
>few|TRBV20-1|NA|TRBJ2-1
CSAREGRSYNEQFF
TGCAGTGCTAGAGAGGGCCGTTCCTACAATGAGCAGTTCTTC
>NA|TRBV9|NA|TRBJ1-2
CASSVEGRIAGPRDGYTF
TGTGCCAGCAGCGTAGAGGGTCGAATAGCGGGCCCACGGGATGGCTACACCTTC
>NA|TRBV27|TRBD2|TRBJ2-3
CASTLRASGGSTDTQYF
TGTGCCAGCACCCTAAGGGCTAGCGGGGGGAGCACAGATACGCAGTATTTT
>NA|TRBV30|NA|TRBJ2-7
CAWSTTYEQYF
TGTGCCTGGTCGACAACCTACGAGCAGTACTTC
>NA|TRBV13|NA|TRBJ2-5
CASSLTGSRQETQYF
TGTGCCAGCAGCTTAACAGGGTCAAGACAAGAGACCCAGTACTTC
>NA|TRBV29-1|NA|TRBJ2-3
CSVTLAGTQYF
TGCAGCGTCACACTAGCAGGGACGCAGTATTTT
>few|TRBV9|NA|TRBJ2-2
CASSVGFWQRASPGELFF
TGTGCCAGCAGCGTAGGATTTTGGCAGAGGGCTTCTCCCGGGGAGCTGTTTTTT
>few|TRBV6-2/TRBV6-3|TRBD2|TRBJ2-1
CASSQLAGAINEQFF
TGTGCCAGCAGCCAACTAGCGGGGGCCATCAATGAGCAGTTCTTC
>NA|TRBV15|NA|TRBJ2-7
CATSPRSFPDEQYF
TGTGCCACCAGCCCCCGGAGTTTTCCGGACGAGCAGTACTTC
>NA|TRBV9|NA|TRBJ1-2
CASSVGVTLYNYGYTF
TGTGCCAGCAGCGTAGGGGTGACACTCTATAACTATGGCTACACCTTC
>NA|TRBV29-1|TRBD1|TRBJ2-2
CSVEGTGNTGELFF
TGCAGCGTTGAAGGGACAGGAAACACCGGGGAGCTGTTTTTT
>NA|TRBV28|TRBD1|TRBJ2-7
CASLGVNTGGYEQYF
TGTGCCAGCCTTGGGGTAAATACAGGGGGTTACGAGCAGTACTTC
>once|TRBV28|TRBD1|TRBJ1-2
CASSFYGGQVRIVGYTF
TGTGCCAGCAGTTTTTACGGGGGACAGGTTCGAATCGTGGGCTACACCTTC
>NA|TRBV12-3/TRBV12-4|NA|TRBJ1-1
CASIRARVSATEAFF
TGTGCCAGCATTCGGGCCCGGGTAAGCGCCACTGAAGCTTTCTTT
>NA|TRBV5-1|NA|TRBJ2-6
CASSPANSSGANVLTF
TGCGCCAGCAGCCCGGCAAACAGCTCTGGGGCCAACGTCCTGACTTTC
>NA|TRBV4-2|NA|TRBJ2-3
CASSQELSPPTTDTQYF
TGTGCCAGCAGCCAAGAATTAAGCCCCCCAACCACAGATACGCAGTATTTT
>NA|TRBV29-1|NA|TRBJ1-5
CSVEDWRQARKSTSQPQHF
TGCAGCGTTGAAGACTGGCGACAGGCAAGAAAGAGCACGTCTCAGCCCCAGCATTTT